The 16 T cell receptor beta chains given below trace back to one sample, sequenced in a study of shared clonotypes between healthy human individuals. Using immunoSEQ multiplex PCR, the repertoire was profiled, and TCRdb retains in-frame clones only, with some absent. This sample yields some 2,000,000 clones, of which more than 90% are seen a single time; approximately 0.13% belongs to the top ten. The sequenced sample was naive CD4+ T cells sorted from blood. Subset here: CD45RA+ positively selected. These receptors were obtained from a man aged 18-30 years in good health.

The chain has TRBV28 and TRBJ1-4; possibly TRBD1 for D (6 bases). Germline CDR1 MDHEN, CDR2 SYDVKM. The CDR3 has 15 amino acids. The V gene lost 2 bases and the J gene lost 5 bases, with 12 bases spanning the gap. The chain's CDR3 is CASSLPRQENEKLFF. As DNA, the CDR3 is TGTGCCAGCAGTTTACCTCGACAGGAAAATGAAAAACTGTTTTTT.

J is TRBJ1-2 and V is TRBV19, with TRBD1 as a possible D gene (6 bases). CDR1 is LNHDA, CDR2 SQIVND, per germline (reference sequence). The CDR3 contains 13 residues. Trimming cost V 3 bases and J 8 bases, with 13 bases left between them. CDR3 sequence (DNA): TGTGCCAGTAGTATCAGGGGAGTTGGCGGCTACACCTTC. Translating gives CASSIRGVGGYTF. Filled out from reference TRBV19 and TRBJ1-2, the complete variable domain reads DGGITQSPKYLFRKEGQNVTLSCEQNLNHDAMYWYRQDPGQGLRLIYYSQIVNDFQKGDIAEGYSVSREKKESFPLTVTSAQKNPTAFYLCASSIRGVGGYTFGSGTRLTVV.

The gene calls are TRBV5-1 and TRBJ2-7, with D tentatively TRBD1 (6 bases). This CDR3 spans 12 amino acids. Germline-derived CDR1 and CDR2 are SGHRS and YFSETQ. V was shortened by 2 bases and J by 12 bases, with 15 bases between the two germline ends. This CDR3 reads CASSLQGDNSYF. The CDR3 DNA is TGCGCCAGCAGCTTACAAGGGGACAATTCGTACTTC.

This chain joins TRBV18 and TRBJ1-4; no reliable D call. The CDR3 is 13 residues long. V lost 2 bases to trimming and J lost 6 bases, with 7 bases between them. From germline, CDR1 is KGHSH and CDR2 LQKENI. The CDR3 spells CASSPTLDEKLFF. DNA of the CDR3: TGTGCCAGCTCACCAACCCTTGATGAAAAACTGTTTTTT.

The chain combines TRBV5-6 with TRBJ1-4; D not certain. In germline, CDR1 is SGHDT, CDR2 YYEEEE. V was pared by 4 bases and J by 2 bases, with 12 bases between. This CDR3 spans 15 amino acids. CDR3 region: CASSPRVATNEKLFF. Here the CDR3 DNA reads TGTGCCAGCAGCCCCCGTGTTGCGACTAATGAAAAACTGTTTTTT.

The J gene is TRBJ2-1, the V gene TRBV27, with D perhaps given as TRBD1 or TRBD2 (5 bases each). Trimming removed 6 bases at V and 4 bases at J, with 22 bases between. Germline lookup yields CDR1 MNHEY and CDR2 SMNVEV (reference sequence). The CDR3 length is 17 residues. The CDR3 is CASSSRDPIKLYNEQFF. CDR3 nucleotide sequence: TGTGCCAGCAGCTCAAGGGACCCGATAAAGCTATACAATGAGCAGTTCTTC.

CDR3 DNA sequence: TGTGCCAGCAGCGCGCCGGGACAGACGAACACTGAAGCTTTCTTT. Its translation is CASSAPGQTNTEAFF. This chain uses TRBV11-2 with TRBJ1-1; 7 positions match TRBD1. V dropped 5 bases and J dropped 1; count of bases not matched to a gene: 7. Germline values: CDR1 SGHAT, CDR2 FQNNGV. The CDR3 has 15 amino acids.

The V gene is TRBV5-4, the J gene TRBJ1-2; TRBD1 might be the D (6 bases). Germline V CDR1 and CDR2: SGHNT, YYREEE (reference sequence). CDR3 size: 18 residues. Trimming took 0 bases from V and 5 from J, leaving 23 bases between them. As DNA, the CDR3 is TGTGCCAGCAGCTTGGGATCTGGCAGGGTACAGGGAGAATATGGCTACACCTTC. Its translation: CASSLGSGRVQGEYGYTF.

Remarks on this clone: The junction differs from germline at one of its ends, possibly a read error. The chain employs TRBV18 and TRBJ2-7; a possible D gene is TRBD2 (6 bases). The CDR3 runs to 15 residues. CDR1 and CDR2 from the germline V gene are KGHSH and LQKENI. CDR3 amino acids: CASSPPGLQGYEQYF. The CDR3 DNA reads as TGTGCCAGCTCGCCACCGGGACTCCAAGGGTACGAGCAGTACTTC.

This chain uses TRBV4-1 with TRBJ2-5; D is uncertain. The end of the DNA aligns better with TRBJ2-7, so the J call may be wrong. Germline V lookup: CDR1 MGHRA, CDR2 YSYEKL. The CDR3 consists of 15 residues. CDR3 residues: CASSQHIKGLYEQYF. CDR3 nucleotides: TGCGCCAGCAGCCAACACATAAAAGGGCTCTACGAGCAGTACTTC.

Points on this clone: Other nucleotide sequences in the sample specify the same CDR3. The chain couples TRBV2 to TRBJ2-1; tentatively, D is TRBD1 (5 bases). The CDR3 has 15 residues. Deletions cut 6 bases from V and 1 base from J, with 13 bases between. Germline V lookup: CDR1 SNHLY, CDR2 FYNNEI. CDR3 coding DNA: TGTGCCAGCAGCGCAGACAGAAGTTCCTACAATGAGCAGTTCTTC. It encodes CASSADRSSYNEQFF.

The J gene is TRBJ1-4, the V gene TRBV7-2; D uncertain. Germline assignment: CDR1 SGHTA and CDR2 FQGNSA. The V and J ends lost 5 bases and 2 bases respectively, with 6 bases between them. CDR3 length equals 13 residues. The DNA for the CDR3 is TGTGCCAGCAGCAGGAGGACTAATGAAAAACTGTTTTTT. Translated, it gives CASSRRTNEKLFF.

The chain employs TRBV7-9 and TRBJ1-2, with 12 bases aligning to TRBD1. The CDR3 consists of 15 residues. Per the germline V gene, CDR1 is SEHNR and CDR2 is FQNEAQ (reference sequence). J was trimmed by 8 bases and V by 4 bases; bases with no gene match: 8. The CDR3 DNA is TGTGCCAGCAGCTCCCCGGGACAGGGGGCGCGAGGCTACACCTTC. It encodes CASSSPGQGARGYTF.

Only one count was recorded for this clone. The chain employs TRBV19 and TRBJ1-2, with TRBD1 identical over 10 bases. Losses at the gene ends were 5 bases for V and 2 bases for J; bases not matched to a gene: 2. CDR1 is LNHDA and CDR2 is SQIVND in the germline V gene (reference sequence). This CDR3 comprises 14 residues. CDR3 DNA: TGTGCCAGTAGTGTGGGACAGGGGAACTATGGCTACACCTTC. Amino acids: CASSVGQGNYGYTF.

The chain joins TRBV6-1 to TRBJ2-1; TRBD1 agrees at 7 bases. The CDR3 is made up of 15 amino acids. Per the germline V gene, CDR1 is MNHNS and CDR2 is SASEGT. V gave up 3 bases and J gave up 4 bases; unmatched junction bases: 6. As DNA, the CDR3 is TGTGCCAGCAGTGATCCCGGGACAGTATACAATGAGCAGTTCTTC. Residues: CASSDPGTVYNEQFF.

This clone was observed a single time. The gene calls are TRBV2 and TRBJ2-5; D might be TRBD1 or TRBD2, each matching 5 bases. Germline V gives CDR1 SNHLY, CDR2 FYNNEI. The CDR3 extends over 15 amino acids. The V end lost 6 bases, the J end lost 2 bases, and 16 bases lay between the germline ends. CDR3 region: CASSPGQLRQETQYF. The CDR3 region has the DNA TGTGCCAGCAGCCCGGGGCAGCTTCGTCAAGAGACCCAGTACTTC. Based on the CDR3 plus reference TRBV2 and TRBJ2-5, the full variable domain is EPEVTQTPSHQVTQMGQEVILRCVPISNHLYFYWYRQILGQKVEFLVSFYNNEISEKSEIFDDQFSVERPDGSNFTLKIRSTKLEDSAMYFCASSPGQLRQETQYFGPGTRLLVL.